This T cell receptor beta chain is from a study of pediatric ulcerative colitis. During colonoscopy, one to two rectal pinch biopsies were collected. The study's findings and limits: Repertoires came from total lymphocyte DNA, so rare subsets like regulatory T cells may be missed. Blood samples from a couple of patients yielded substantially fewer templates and were excluded from blood-rectal overlap analysis.

CDR1 is SGHVS and CDR2 is FQNEAQ in the germline V gene. Trimming shortened V by 7 bases and J by 1 base, and 19 bases separated the two germline ends. CDR3 length equals 17 residues. Sequencing was at survey level. Sequencing depth was up to 500,000 reads per sample. The assay was immunoSEQ multiplex PCR, and TCRdb's table has in-frame clones only and misses some. Of over 20,000 clones listed, over 60% were seen once; the top ten hold roughly 15%. As to this clone: What it binds is not known.

The sequence came from a boy younger than 18 with severe ulcerative colitis. The specimen sequenced was gut tissue. The chain joins TRBV7-8 to TRBJ2-2; D unclear. CDR3 protein: CASNLRPGPQNTGELFF. The DNA of the CDR3 is TGTGCCAGCAATTTACGACCCGGGCCCCAGAACACCGGGGAGCTGTTTTTT.